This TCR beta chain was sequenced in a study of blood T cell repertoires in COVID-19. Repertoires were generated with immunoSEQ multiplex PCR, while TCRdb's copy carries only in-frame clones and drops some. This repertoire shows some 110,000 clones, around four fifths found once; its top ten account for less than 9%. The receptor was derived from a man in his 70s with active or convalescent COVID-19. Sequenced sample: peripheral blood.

The CDR3 sequence is CASSFYGVGYTF. The CDR3 DNA is TGTGCCAGCAGTTTTTACGGGGTTGGCTACACCTTC. The chain has TRBV12-3 or TRBV12-4 and TRBJ1-2; D unclear. CDR3 length: 12 amino acids. V was shortened by 3 bases and J by 7 bases, with 9 bases between the two germline ends.